This T cell receptor (beta chain) was recovered during a study of OX40 agonist ivuxolimab in advanced cancers. Study as a whole: Three partial responders included one hepatocellular carcinoma patient and two cutaneous melanoma patients. Whole-study results and caveats: On average, a greater number of expanded clones characterised CD8+ T cells relative to CD4+. At doses 0.1 to 3.0 mg/kg, CD4+ and CD8+ clones expanded.

Excluded were patients having autoimmune disease history or systemic immunosuppression. Concerning this clone itself: The antigen remains undetermined.

Data came from immunoSEQ multiplex PCR; TCRdb stores just in-frame clones and leaves some out. The sample carries 13,000 to 15,000 clones, 70% to 90% recorded once. Sequenced material: CD4+ or CD8+ T cells sorted from blood, taken in a trial of the OX40 agonist ivuxolimab. This receptor was taken from an adult with an advanced solid tumor such as melanoma, head and neck, liver or kidney cancer.

The CDR3 coding sequence is TGTGCCAGCAGCATCACTTTCGGGACACAGATCCCTGAAGCTTTCTTT. It translates to CASSITFGTQIPEAFF. J is TRBJ1-1 and V is TRBV6-4, with D possibly matching TRBD1 (6 bases). V was shortened by 6 bases and J by 6 bases, with 23 bases between the two germline ends. CDR1 and CDR2 (germline): MRHNA, SNTAGT. This CDR3 region has 16 residues.